Each of the 15 T cell receptor beta chains below was sequenced from the same sample in a study of human T cells and chemical hapten exposure. Stated time point: pre-sensitization, week 0. Treatment reported: therapeutic diphenylcyclopropenone sensitization with weekly scalp DPC. TCRdb re-called the RACE reads through MiXCR, storing one row per CDR3 protein. The sample consists of fewer than 300,000 distinct CDR3 sequences, 7% to 10% of them appearing once. The sequences come from whole blood, collected in connection with sensitization to the hapten diphenylcyclopropenone (DPC). The receptors shown here come from a middle-aged woman with alopecia areata. Some clones in this sample may be carry-over from other donors' samples.

This clonotype was recorded many times. This chain links TRBV4-3 with TRBJ1-5; weak D call: TRBD1 (5 bases). V lost 0 bases to trimming and J lost 6 bases, with 15 bases between them. Looked up from germline, CDR1 is LGHNA and CDR2 is YSLEER. The CDR3 sequence is 16 residues long. The CDR3: CASSQEAGQGLQPQHF. The DNA for the CDR3 is TGCGCCAGCAGCCAAGAAGCGGGCCAGGGTCTTCAGCCCCAGCATTTT.

Points on this clonotype: This may arise from a read error, as a much more abundant clone is one base away. The chain links TRBV6-2 or TRBV6-3 to TRBJ2-7; TRBD1 is a possible D gene (6 bases). Germline assignment: CDR1 MNHEY and CDR2 SVGEGT. This CDR3 is built from 11 residues. V dropped 6 bases and J dropped 9 bases, with 12 bases sitting between them. As DNA, the CDR3 is TGTGCCAGCAGCCAGGGGAACGGGCAGTACTTC. Its protein product is CASSQGNGQYF.

In its sample, this clonotype was seen many times. The V and J genes are TRBV6-5 and TRBJ2-1, with D possibly TRBD2 on 5 matching bases. The germline V and J ends were trimmed by 2 bases and 9 bases, with 20 bases remaining between them. Germline V lookup: CDR1 MNHEY, CDR2 SVGAGI. This CDR3 has 16 residues. The CDR3 protein is CASSYLLAGGIGEQFF. The CDR3 bases are TGTGCCAGCAGTTACCTCCTGGCGGGCGGAATCGGTGAGCAGTTCTTC.

V and J are TRBV7-8 and TRBJ2-1; 10 bases fit TRBD2. Germline trimming cut 1 base from V and 0 bases from J; bases unmatched to any gene: 12. The germline V gene has CDR1 SGHVS and CDR2 FQNEAQ. The CDR3 covers 20 residues. The CDR3 coding sequence is TGTGCCAGCAGCTTAGGCCCCACGGGACTAGCGTTCAGCTCCTACAATGAGCAGTTCTTC. Protein product: CASSLGPTGLAFSSYNEQFF.

This clonotype appeared a few times. V gene TRBV4-1 combines with J gene TRBJ2-3; D gene ambiguous. The CDR3 loop spans 13 amino acids. Germline V gene lookup returns CDR1 MGHRA and CDR2 YSYEKL. Trimming cost V 2 bases and J 4 bases, with 7 bases left between them. DNA of the CDR3: TGCGCCAGCAGCCAACAACTGCCAGATACGCAGTATTTT. It yields the protein CASSQQLPDTQYF.

The table lists this clonotype with a few counts. The J gene is TRBJ2-7, the V gene TRBV9, with 7 nucleotides matching TRBD2. Trimming at V came to 0 bases and at J to 5 bases, leaving 11 bases not matched to a gene. Germline CDR1 reads SGDLS; CDR2 reads YYNGEE. The CDR3 has 16 amino acids. The DNA for the CDR3 is TGTGCCAGCAGCGTAGATCCGACTAGCAGTCTCCACGAGCAGTACTTC. It encodes CASSVDPTSSLHEQYF.

V gene TRBV5-1 combines with J gene TRBJ2-5; D call uncertain. The CDR3 is 13 amino acids. CDR1 SGHRS and CDR2 YFSETQ come from the germline V gene. Trimming cost V 3 bases and J 1 base, with 7 bases left between them. CDR3 coding DNA: TGCGCCAGCAGCTCAAGGATCCAAGAGACCCAGTACTTC. As protein: CASSSRIQETQYF.

This clonotype has just a few counts. J is TRBJ2-3 and V is TRBV24-1; tentatively, D is TRBD2 (5 bases). CDR1 and CDR2 (germline): KGHDR, SFDVKD. V was trimmed by 9 bases and J by 1 base, leaving 16 bases between them. This CDR3 comprises 15 residues. The CDR3 sequence is CATRDVGSGTDTQYF. The CDR3 nucleotides read TGTGCCACCCGAGACGTTGGGAGCGGCACAGATACGCAGTATTTT.

The chain carries TRBV6-1 and TRBJ1-4; 8 nucleotides match TRBD1. CDR3 length: 14 amino acids. V shed 8 bases, J shed 4 bases, and the junction held 6 bases outside the gene matches. The V gene's germline CDR1 is MNHNS and CDR2 SASEGT. The CDR3: CASSRTGINEKLFF. The CDR3 DNA is TGTGCCAGCTCGAGGACAGGGATTAATGAAAAACTGTTTTTT.

This clonotype was counted a few times. CDR3 nucleotide sequence: TGTGCCAGCAGTACCTTAGGCGGGAGGGTATACGAGCAGTACTTC. It encodes CASSTLGGRVYEQYF. The rearrangement links TRBV12-3 or TRBV12-4 to TRBJ2-7; TRBD2 matches at 9 bases. The J segment lost 4 bases and the V segment lost 5 bases, leaving 9 bases of the junction unmatched. This CDR3 contains 15 residues.

There are a few counts of this clonotype. This sequence joins TRBV28 and TRBJ2-3; TRBD2 matches at 10 bases. Per the germline V gene, CDR1 is MDHEN and CDR2 is SYDVKM. J gave up 4 bases and V 3 bases, and 4 bases lay outside the gene matches. This CDR3 has 15 amino acids. CDR3 loop: CASSLGLAFADTQYF. The CDR3 nucleotides read TGTGCCAGCAGTTTGGGACTAGCGTTCGCAGATACGCAGTATTTT. The whole variable domain, filled in from reference TRBV28 and TRBJ2-3, reads DVKVTQSSRYLVKRTGEKVFLECVQDMDHENMFWYRQDPGLGLRLIYFSYDVKMKEKGDIPEGYSVSREKKERFSLILESASTNQTSMYLCASSLGLAFADTQYFGPGTRLTVL.

The chain recombines TRBV28 with TRBJ1-4, with D maybe TRBD1 (5 bases). Trimming removed 9 bases from V and 8 bases from J, with 19 bases in between. Germline CDR1 reads MDHEN; CDR2 reads SYDVKM. The CDR3 length is 14 residues. CDR3 loop: CASQRGGAGEKLFF. CDR3 nucleotide sequence: TGTGCCAGTCAGAGGGGAGGTGCCGGGGAAAAACTGTTTTTT.

This clonotype was counted only a few times. The V call is TRBV14, the J call TRBJ2-1; D is uncertain. With 3 bases removed from V and 9 bases from J, the gap between germline ends came to 15 bases. Germline loops: CDR1 SGHDN, CDR2 FVKESK. The CDR3 is 14 amino acids. The CDR3 DNA sequence: TGTGCCAGCAGCCAGTCCGGAACGCTCCGTGAGCAGTTCTTC. Its protein product is CASSQSGTLREQFF.

Many counts were recorded for this clonotype. J is TRBJ2-3 and V is TRBV25-1, with TRBD2 matching 10 bases. Germline V gene sequence: CDR1 MGHDK, CDR2 SYGVNS. The junction had 9 bases not matched to a gene; V was cut back by 3 bases and J by 3 bases. This CDR3 has 17 amino acids. The CDR3 DNA reads as TGTGCCAGCAGTGACTCAACCTTAGCGGGAGGTACAGATACGCAGTATTTT. Amino acid sequence: CASSDSTLAGGTDTQYF.

The chain has TRBV4-1 and TRBJ2-1; TRBD2 aligns across 10 bases. V trimming: 4 bases; J trimming: 9 bases; junction bases outside the gene matches: 15. Looked up from germline, CDR1 is MGHRA and CDR2 is YSYEKL. CDR3 length equals 17 residues. CDR3 protein: CASSRLTSSGRGGEQFF. The DNA of the CDR3 is TGCGCCAGCAGCCGTCTTACGTCTAGCGGGAGAGGTGGTGAGCAGTTCTTC.